A selection of T cell receptor beta chains follows, all from one sample in a study of radiotherapy plus CTLA-4 blockade in lung cancer. Produced via immunoSEQ multiplex PCR; TCRdb's table is partial and in-frame only. This table holds 57,000 or so clones, roughly 80% found once. The specimen was peripheral blood, collected from a patient treated with radiotherapy plus ipilimumab. Source of these receptors: a human donor with non-small cell lung cancer who had a complete response to radiotherapy plus ipilimumab. CDR3s include the opening cysteine and the closing phenylalanine or tryptophan. The D gene is left open where the match is weak. Not every row has a clone size; where given, it reads once, few, many or a size class.

clone_size	j_call	v_call	d_call	cdr3_length	cdr3_nt	cdr3_aa
once	TRBJ1-5	TRBV6-5	NA	16	TGTGCCAGCAGTTCCGGGAGGGGGGCTAGCAATCAGCCCCAGCATTTT	CASSSGRGASNQPQHF
few	TRBJ2-3	TRBV10-1	NA	12	TGCGCCAGCAGTACCTCCGGGGATACGCAGTATTTT	CASSTSGDTQYF
NA	TRBJ2-7	TRBV7-2	TRBD1	15	TGTGCCAGCAGCTTGGGGACAGGGCCCCTCTACGAGCAGTACTTC	CASSLGTGPLYEQYF
once	TRBJ1-1	TRBV20-1	NA	11	TGCAGTGCAGCAGCAAACACTGAAGCTTTCTTT	CSAAANTEAFF
NA	TRBJ1-2	TRBV6-5	TRBD1	14	TGTGCCAGCAGTCCAGGGGGGAGTGGCTATGGCTACACCTTC	CASSPGGSGYGYTF
once	TRBJ1-4	TRBV7-9	NA	11	TGTGCCAGCAGTCTAAGCGGAAAACTGTTTTTT	CASSLSGKLFF
NA	TRBJ1-4	TRBV5-4	NA	15	TGTGCCAGCAGCTCAGGGTCCTCCGCTAATGAAAAACTGTTTTTT	CASSSGSSANEKLFF
NA	TRBJ1-3	TRBV18	NA	14	TGTGCCAGCTCACCGGGGATTAGTGGAAACACCATATATTTT	CASSPGISGNTIYF
once	TRBJ1-1	TRBV5-4	NA	18	TGTGCCAGCAGCTTGGCGGGCGGGTTCCAATCCCTGAACACTGAAGCTTTCTTT	CASSLAGGFQSLNTEAFF
NA	TRBJ1-4	TRBV7-2	TRBD1	15	TGTGCCAGCAGCACGGGGACAGGGCGTAATGAAAAACTGTTTTTT	CASSTGTGRNEKLFF
NA	TRBJ2-1	TRBV6-5	NA	16	TGTGCCAGCAGTTACTCGGACGGGGGCTCCTACAATGAGCAGTTCTTC	CASSYSDGGSYNEQFF
NA	TRBJ2-4	TRBV7-2	NA	13	TGTGCCAGCAGCCCGGGACGGCAAAACATTCAGTACTTC	CASSPGRQNIQYF
NA	TRBJ2-2	TRBV25-1	TRBD1	14	TGTGCCAGCACCGCGACAGGGTTCACCGGGGAGCTGTTTTTT	CASTATGFTGELFF
NA	TRBJ1-6	TRBV18	NA	16	TGTGCCAGCTCACTCAGCCAAGGGGAGGCGGGTTCACCCCTCCACTTT	CASSLSQGEAGSPLHF
few	TRBJ1-2	TRBV5-4	NA	14	TGTGCCAGCAGCGGAAGGGAAGCTAACTATGGCTACACCTTC	CASSGREANYGYTF
medium-sized	TRBJ2-7	TRBV4-1	TRBD2	16	TGCGCCAGCAGCCAAGCTACAGCGGGGGGAAGTTACGAGCAGTACTTC	CASSQATAGGSYEQYF
NA	TRBJ1-3	TRBV6-5	NA	14	TGTGCCAGCAGTAAAGGGGGCTCTGGAAACACCATATATTTT	CASSKGGSGNTIYF
NA	TRBJ2-3	TRBV7-6	NA	15	TGTGCCAGCAGCTTAGGGGGCTACTACACAGATACGCAGTATTTT	CASSLGGYYTDTQYF
few	TRBJ1-3	TRBV7-2	NA	13	TGTGCCAGCAGCATAGACAGCAGAAACACCATATATTTT	CASSIDSRNTIYF
few	TRBJ2-1	TRBV5-1	TRBD1	18	TGCGCCAGCAGTTTGATTCGGCTCGGGACAGAGACCTACAATGAGCAGTTCTTC	CASSLIRLGTETYNEQFF
few	TRBJ2-2	TRBV5-4	NA	15	TGTGCCAGCAGCTCACCGGGGCGCGGAGCCGGGGAGCTGTTTTTT	CASSSPGRGAGELFF
once	TRBJ2-1	TRBV2	NA	12	TGTGCCACACTTGGGAGCGGCCCTGAGCAGTTCTTC	CATLGSGPEQFF
NA	TRBJ1-1	TRBV18	NA	12	TGTGCCAGCTCACCATTGAACACTGAAGCTTTCTTT	CASSPLNTEAFF
few	TRBJ2-3	TRBV9	NA	13	TGTGCCAGCAGCGTTTCTAGCACAGATACGCAGTATTTT	CASSVSSTDTQYF
NA	TRBJ2-3	TRBV19	TRBD1	20	TGTGCCAGTAGTCCTCGGGACAGGGAAATCCTAGGGAGGGTTACAGATACGCAGTATTTT	CASSPRDREILGRVTDTQYF
once	TRBJ2-1	TRBV4-1	NA	16	TGCGCCAGCAGCCAAGATCAACAGGGACTTTACAATGAGCAGTTCTTC	CASSQDQQGLYNEQFF
NA	TRBJ2-1	TRBV29-1	TRBD2	19	TGCAGCGTTGAAATCCGGTACCCTACACCCAGCGGGAGTACCGATGAGCAGTTCTTC	CSVEIRYPTPSGSTDEQFF
NA	TRBJ1-2	TRBV27	NA	14	TGTGCCAGCAGTTTATCCCCACGGAACTATGGCTACACCTTC	CASSLSPRNYGYTF
NA	TRBJ2-1	TRBV9	TRBD1	17	TGTGCCAGCAGCGTAGGAATGGGACAGGGGGCGCGCGGTGAGCAGTTCTTC	CASSVGMGQGARGEQFF
NA	TRBJ2-2	TRBV19	NA	15	TGTGCCAGTAGTTTAACAGCCGGCGGCACCGGGGAGCTGTTTTTT	CASSLTAGGTGELFF
NA	TRBJ2-5	TRBV15	NA	11	TGTGCCACCAAGGGTCTAGAGACCCAGTACTTC	CATKGLETQYF
NA	TRBJ1-1	TRBV9	NA	13	TGTGCCAGCAGCGTAGAAGGGGGTACTGAAGCTTTCTTT	CASSVEGGTEAFF
few	TRBJ1-5	TRBV6-5	NA	15	TGTGCCAGCAGTTACTCGAGGGGGGGTAGTCAGCCCCAGCATTTT	CASSYSRGGSQPQHF
NA	TRBJ2-7	TRBV9	NA	13	TGTGCCAGCAGCGGGACATCCCTCTACGAGCAGTACTTC	CASSGTSLYEQYF
NA	TRBJ1-1	TRBV27	NA	13	TGTGCCAGCAGCCGAATCATGAACACTGAAGCTTTCTTT	CASSRIMNTEAFF
NA	TRBJ2-7	TRBV5-1	NA	13	TGCGCCAGCAGCTTGGAGATGGGATTCGAGCAGTACTTC	CASSLEMGFEQYF
NA	TRBJ1-1	TRBV10-1	NA	14	TGCGCCAGCAGTGGTACCAGGGTAAACACTGAAGCTTTCTTT	CASSGTRVNTEAFF
NA	TRBJ1-4	TRBV4-1	TRBD1	14	TGCGCCAGCAGCCAGACAGGGGGCGAAGGAAAACTGTTTTTT	CASSQTGGEGKLFF
NA	TRBJ2-2	TRBV28	TRBD1	16	TGTGCCAGCACCCTGTCCGGGACAGGGGACACCGGGGAGCTGTTTTTT	CASTLSGTGDTGELFF
NA	TRBJ1-1	TRBV19	TRBD1	12	TGTGCCAGTAGTGCCTGGGACAGCGCAGCTTTCTTT	CASSAWDSAAFF
NA	TRBJ2-2	TRBV13	NA	18	TGTGCCAGCAGCGCATCAGCCGTAATAGAGCTGAACACCGGGGAGCTGTTTTTT	CASSASAVIELNTGELFF
NA	TRBJ2-5	TRBV6-5	NA	14	TGTGCCAGCAGCCCGACAGTTCCTTCGGAGACCCAGTACTTC	CASSPTVPSETQYF
NA	TRBJ1-2	TRBV18	NA	15	TGTGCCAGCTCACCTTCATACAGGACTAACTATGGCTACACCTTC	CASSPSYRTNYGYTF
NA	TRBJ1-1	TRBV7-2	NA	14	TGTGCCAGCAGCCCATCAGGAATCATCTATGAAGCTTTCTTT	CASSPSGIIYEAFF
NA	TRBJ2-2	TRBV9	TRBD1	16	TGTGCCAGCAGCTTCCTGGACAGGGCGAGCACCGGGGAGCTGTTTTTT	CASSFLDRASTGELFF
NA	TRBJ2-1	TRBV5-1	NA	15	TGCGCCAGCAGCCGAGGACTAACCGCATACAATGAGCAGTTCTTC	CASSRGLTAYNEQFF
NA	TRBJ2-2	TRBV11-2	TRBD2	16	TGTGCCAGCAGCTTAATGGGAGGGCCGAACACCGGGGAGCTGTTTTTT	CASSLMGGPNTGELFF
NA	TRBJ2-2	TRBV7-8	TRBD2	15	TGTGCCAGCAGCTTAGGGACTAGCGGCACCGGGGAGCTGTTTTTT	CASSLGTSGTGELFF
NA	TRBJ1-2	TRBV27	NA	14	TGTGCCAGCTCGCAGGCTTCATCTTCCTATGGCTACACCTTC	CASSQASSSYGYTF
NA	TRBJ2-6	TRBV9	NA	15	TGTGCCAGCAGCGTAGCTCCGGGACAAGGTAACATCCTGACTTTC	CASSVAPGQGNILTF
NA	TRBJ1-1	TRBV30	NA	13	TGTGCCTGGGTGGGACACGGGAACACTGAAGCTTTCTTT	CAWVGHGNTEAFF
NA	TRBJ2-1	TRBV5-1	TRBD2	20	TGCGCCAGCAGCTTGGACGGGGGACTAGCGGGAGCGGGGGTTTACAATGAGCAGTTCTTC	CASSLDGGLAGAGVYNEQFF
NA	TRBJ2-1	TRBV9	NA	14	TGTGCCAGCAGCGTAGACCTAGTCAACAATGAGCAGTTCTTC	CASSVDLVNNEQFF
NA	TRBJ2-7	TRBV4-3	NA	13	TGCGCCAGCAGCCAAGATAGGTCATACGAGCAGTACTTC	CASSQDRSYEQYF
NA	TRBJ1-6	TRBV7-2	NA	14	TGTGCCAGCAGCTTGGAACCCTATAATTCACCCCTCCACTTT	CASSLEPYNSPLHF
NA	TRBJ1-5	TRBV2	NA	14	TGTGCCAGCACGTTTTGGAGATTAAATCAGCCCCAGCATTTT	CASTFWRLNQPQHF
NA	TRBJ2-7	TRBV5-6	NA	11	TGTGCCAGCAGCCGTAGGCACGAGCAGTACTTC	CASSRRHEQYF
NA	TRBJ2-1	TRBV7-2	NA	16	TGTGCCAGCAGCTTAACTCCGGGACTTACAAGGGATGAGCAGTTCTTC	CASSLTPGLTRDEQFF
NA	TRBJ1-4	TRBV5-1	TRBD1	16	TGCGCCAGCAGCCGGACGGGACAGCCAACTAATGAAAAACTGTTTTTT	CASSRTGQPTNEKLFF
NA	TRBJ2-4	TRBV20-1	NA	11	TGCAGTGCTAGAGATAGGCAGGTCTTTGGGTTC	CSARDRQVFGF